This TCR beta chain was captured in a study of T cell responses to AZD1222 COVID-19 vaccine. General study points: Spike-wide coverage was observed for vaccine-associated CD4 TCRs, with dominant responses at 160-218 and 743-854.

The CDR3 covers 14 residues. CDR1 and CDR2 (germline): KGHDR, SFDVKD. Trimming pared 4 bases from V and 7 bases from J, leaving 12 bases between. This clone was seen just once. Its antigen remains unidentified. The repertoire was sequenced with immunoSEQ multiplex PCR; TCRdb's copy has only in-frame clones and lacks some. This table holds some 75,000 clones, about 88% found once. The sequences come from peripheral blood, collected on day 0 of AZD1222 vaccination. This chain links TRBV24-1 with TRBJ1-4, with D uncertain. This receptor was identified in an adult in good health. The CDR3 bases are TGTGCCACCAGTGAGGACCATAACCTTGAAAAACTGTTTTTT. Protein product: CATSEDHNLEKLFF.